Listed here is a single TCR beta chain. Its antigen is undetermined. The size of this beta chain means little, since it is a stray read in a library made for alpha chains. Time point specified: sample taken at primary tumor resection. Tumor, nontumor lung or frozen PBMC supplied whole RNA, sequenced without sorting. Germline V lookup: CDR1 DFQATT, CDR2 SNEGSKA (reference sequence). The V end lost 1 base, the J end lost 0 bases, and 6 bases lay between the germline ends. This CDR3 comprises 14 residues. This record comes from a study of spatial heterogeneity in lung cancer. A distinct unique molecular identifier was carried by each TCR cDNA molecule. TCRdb used MiXCR to reprocess the 5' RACE reads, holding one entry per CDR3 protein. The profile shows 9,100 or so distinct CDR3 sequences, 54% of them singletons. Study-level points and caveats: Tumoral mutation counts were tracked by counts of expanded intratumoral alpha and beta TCRs.

This sequence joins TRBV20-1 and TRBJ2-2; D remains unclear. The TCR was taken from a female donor with early-stage non-small cell lung cancer. The source was lung tumor tissue, collected at surgery. The CDR3 protein is CSARAVPNTGELFF. CDR3 nucleotide sequence: TGCAGTGCTAGAGCGGTCCCGAACACCGGGGAGCTGTTTTTT.